The source of this TCR beta chain is a study of blood T cell repertoires in COVID-19. This clone was counted once. Repertoires were generated with immunoSEQ multiplex PCR, while TCRdb's copy carries only in-frame clones and drops some. Found here are tens of thousands of clones, around nine tenths of them singletons; the top ten hold approximately 2%. The V gene's germline CDR1 is SEHNR and CDR2 FQNEAQ (reference sequence). The trim removed 4 bases at V and 0 bases at J, leaving 3 bases unmatched. The CDR3 runs to 15 residues. This receptor was identified in a man aged 45 to 65 with acute or convalescent COVID-19. The V call is TRBV7-9, the J call TRBJ1-5, with 7 bases that match TRBD1. Sequencing was carried out using peripheral blood. CDR3: CASSWGTVSNQPQHF. In DNA, the CDR3 is TGTGCCAGCAGCTGGGGGACAGTTAGCAATCAGCCCCAGCATTTT. Based on the CDR3 plus reference TRBV7-9 and TRBJ1-5, the full variable domain is DTGVSQNPRHKITKRGQNVTFRCDPISEHNRLYWYRQTLGQGPEFLTYFQNEAQLEKSRLLSDRFSAERPKGSFSTLEIQRTEQGDSAMYLCASSWGTVSNQPQHFGDGTRLSIL.